This T cell receptor beta chain was captured by sequencing in a study of neoadjuvant anti-PD-1 for oral cavity cancer. Profiled with immunoSEQ multiplex PCR; TCRdb holds only in-frame clones, not every one. Among some 15,000 clones listed, more than 65% were seen once. This clone was counted a single time. Specimen: PBMCs, collected before nivolumab (anti-PD-1) treatment. The sequence was obtained from a person aged 35 to 85 with oral cavity squamous cell carcinoma.

CDR3 sequence (DNA): TGTGCCAGCAGTGAAGGGGCGACTAGGCGAACCCAAGAGACCCAGTACTTC. The encoded protein is CASSEGATRRTQETQYF. The chain employs TRBV2 and TRBJ2-5; D is perhaps TRBD2 (6 bases). The CDR3 has 17 amino acids. The germline V and J ends were trimmed by 1 base and 1 base, with 16 bases remaining between them. Germline lookup yields CDR1 SNHLY and CDR2 FYNNEI.